The 23 T cell receptor beta chains below were found in one sample sequenced in a study of shared clonotypes between healthy human individuals. Assay: immunoSEQ multiplex PCR; the TCRdb copy retains only in-frame clones and omits some. The table has around 990,000 clones, approximately 75% seen once; the top ten hold roughly 0.82%. Sequencing input: memory CD4+ T cells from PBMCs. Noted subset: CD45RA-negative fraction. The receptors originated from a man younger than 35 in good health. Some clones in this sample may be carry-over from other donors' samples.

V and J are TRBV9 and TRBJ2-1, with TRBD2 matching over 8 bases. V was clipped by 0 bases and J by 7 bases; unmatched bases: 6. The germline V gene encodes CDR1 SGDLS and CDR2 YYNGEE. The CDR3 sequence is 15 residues long. CDR3 region: CASSVGGLDLNEQFF. As DNA, the CDR3 is TGTGCCAGCAGCGTAGGGGGACTAGATCTAAATGAGCAGTTCTTC.

The gene calls are TRBV9 and TRBJ1-5; D unresolved. There are 14 residues in the CDR3. Germline V CDR1 and CDR2: SGDLS, YYNGEE. Trimming left V 0 bases short and J 7 bases short, with 11 bases between. CDR3: CASSVAAGGQPQHF. DNA for the CDR3: TGTGCCAGCAGCGTAGCCGCTGGAGGGCAGCCCCAGCATTTT.

Details on this clone: One junction end does not reproduce the germline sequence, and a read error may be involved. This chain joins TRBV7-6 and TRBJ2-5; 11 nucleotides align to TRBD2. Per the germline V gene, CDR1 is SGHVS and CDR2 is FNYEAQ. This CDR3 comprises 14 residues. The CDR3 loop reads CASSLEVAGGPSDF. The CDR3 bases are TGTGCCAGCAGCTTGGAGGTAGCGGGAGGGCCTTCTGACTTC.

This chain joins TRBV6-1 and TRBJ1-4, with D possibly being TRBD1 (6 bases). Trimming removed 10 bases from V and 5 bases from J, with 17 bases in between. The germline gives CDR1 MNHNS, CDR2 SASEGT. This CDR3 is built from 14 residues. CDR3 amino acids: CAIPGGGLNEKLFF. Written as DNA, the CDR3 is TGTGCCATTCCCGGGGGGGGCCTCAATGAAAAACTGTTTTTT.

This clone occurred once. The gene calls are TRBV30 and TRBJ1-2; D is perhaps TRBD1 (5 bases). The V end was cut by 5 bases, the J end by 4 bases, with 11 bases between. The CDR3 totals 12 residues. CDR1 and CDR2 from the germline V gene are GTSNPN and SVGIG (reference sequence). The CDR3 here is CAWAGLSYGYTF. In nucleotides, the CDR3 is TGTGCCTGGGCAGGGTTGAGCTATGGCTACACCTTC. Full variable domain (outside the CDR3, taken from reference TRBV30 and TRBJ1-2): SQTIHQWPATLVQPVGSPLSLECTVEGTSNPNLYWYRQAAGRGLQLLFYSVGIGQISSEVPQNLSASRPQDRQFILSSKKLLLSDSGFYLCAWAGLSYGYTFGSGTRLTVV.

CDR3 amino acids: CAWGQGSKKLFF. The CDR3 DNA reads as TGTGCCTGGGGACAGGGATCAAAAAAACTGTTTTTT. This chain connects TRBV30 to TRBJ1-4, with TRBD1 matching 8 bases. With 5 bases clipped from V and 9 bases from J, the junction kept 5 bases outside the gene matches. CDR3 length equals 12 residues. Germline assignment: CDR1 GTSNPN and CDR2 SVGIG (reference sequence).

This clone was seen once. This chain uses TRBV5-4 with TRBJ2-3; D remains unclear. CDR1 SGHNT and CDR2 YYREEE come from the germline V gene (reference sequence). V was trimmed by 3 bases and J by 0 bases, leaving 8 bases between them. This CDR3 spans 14 amino acids. CDR3 amino acids: CASSSFTSTDTQYF. The CDR3 coding sequence is TGTGCCAGCAGCTCGTTCACTAGCACAGATACGCAGTATTTT.

The chain recombines TRBV19 with TRBJ2-2; D remains ambiguous. Germline CDR1 LNHDA, CDR2 SQIVND (reference sequence). Trimming removed 5 bases from V and 8 bases from J, with 12 bases in between. CDR3 size: 13 residues. CDR3 protein: CASSLANYGELFF. The CDR3 coding sequence is TGTGCCAGTAGTCTGGCAAACTATGGGGAGCTGTTTTTT.

The rearrangement links TRBV4-1 to TRBJ1-5; 12 bases are shared with TRBD1. V gave up 4 bases and J gave up 3 bases; unmatched junction bases: 7. Germline V gene data show CDR1 as MGHRA and CDR2 as YSYEKL. The CDR3 runs 17 residues. The CDR3 here is CASSPQGQGAVNQPQHF. The CDR3, as DNA: TGCGCCAGCAGCCCCCAGGGACAGGGGGCTGTCAATCAGCCCCAGCATTTT.

The chain has TRBV12-2 and TRBJ2-4; TRBD1, the D gene given by the table, was not confirmed from the DNA. TRBV12-2 is a pseudogene. The CDR3 extends over 20 amino acids. CDR3 amino acids: CASRMRWRDRASLAKNIQYF. CDR3 nucleotides: TGTGCAAGTCGCATGCGTTGGCGGGACAGGGCAAGTTTAGCCAAAAACATTCAGTACTTC.

A single count supports this clone. The CDR3 reads CASSEYRQGVEQYF. Written as DNA, the CDR3 is TGTGCCAGCAGTGAATATAGGCAGGGGGTCGAGCAGTACTTC. The chain is built from TRBV2 and TRBJ2-7; 7 bases align to TRBD1. Losses at the gene ends were 2 bases for V and 6 bases for J; bases not matched to a gene: 7. This CDR3 has 14 amino acids. Per germline, CDR1 SNHLY and CDR2 FYNNEI.

As to this clone: Other DNA sequences in this specimen translate into the identical CDR3. The chain employs TRBV30 and TRBJ2-3; TRBD2 is a possible D gene (6 bases). CDR1 is GTSNPN and CDR2 is SVGIG in the germline V gene (reference sequence). The CDR3 totals 12 residues. V shed 3 bases and J shed 8 bases, with 12 bases lying between them. The chain's CDR3 is CAWSVWRGTQYF. CDR3 nucleotides: TGTGCCTGGAGCGTATGGCGGGGTACGCAGTATTTT.

The chain is built from TRBV28 and TRBJ2-2; D not resolved. Germline values: CDR1 MDHEN, CDR2 SYDVKM. Trimming pared 2 bases from V and 0 bases from J, leaving 10 bases between. The CDR3 contains 16 residues. The CDR3 here is CASSLASRSNTGELFF. CDR3 coding DNA: TGTGCCAGCAGTTTAGCCAGTAGATCGAACACCGGGGAGCTGTTTTTT.

The V call is TRBV7-2, the J call TRBJ1-4; D may be TRBD1 (6 bases). This CDR3 is built from 15 residues. Trimming took off 1 base at V and 4 bases at J, with 10 bases between the two ends. Germline loops: CDR1 SGHTA, CDR2 FQGNSA. The CDR3 is CASSLGGALNEKLFF. The CDR3, as DNA: TGTGCCAGCAGCTTAGGGGGGGCCCTTAATGAAAAACTGTTTTTT.

The genes are TRBV28 and TRBJ2-6; D tentatively fits TRBD1 or TRBD2 (6 bases each). This CDR3 is 15 amino acids long. The V and J ends lost 7 bases and 0 bases respectively, with 10 bases between them. The germline V gene has CDR1 MDHEN and CDR2 SYDVKM. The CDR3 sequence: CASTRGASGANVLTF. In nucleotides, the CDR3 is TGTGCCAGCACTAGGGGGGCCTCTGGGGCCAACGTCCTGACTTTC.

The chain links TRBV5-6 to TRBJ1-1; the D gene is possibly TRBD1 (6 bases). The V end lost 4 bases, the J end lost 7 bases, and 11 bases lay between the germline ends. The CDR3 length is 12 residues. Per the germline V gene, CDR1 is SGHDT and CDR2 is YYEEEE. The CDR3 DNA follows: TGTGCCAGCAGCCGGGGGCTGGGTGAAGCTTTCTTT. Residues: CASSRGLGEAFF.

The gene calls are TRBV29-1 and TRBJ1-2; TRBD1 aligns across 10 bases. The ends lost 3 bases at V and 7 bases at J; junction bases unmatched: 11. The length of the CDR3 is 15 residues. The germline V gene has CDR1 SQVTM and CDR2 ANQGSEA. CDR3 DNA sequence: TGCAGCGTTGAGGTTGGGAGACAGGGGGCCGGTGGCTACACCTTC. This translates into CSVEVGRQGAGGYTF.

V is TRBV18 and J is TRBJ2-1; D might be TRBD2 (6 bases). CDR3 length equals 15 residues. Trimming took off 6 bases at V and 9 bases at J, with 21 bases between the two ends. Germline loops: CDR1 KGHSH, CDR2 LQKENI. The CDR3 reads CASSPRRIGSGEQFF. Here the CDR3 DNA reads TGTGCCAGCTCGCCCCGTAGGATCGGGAGCGGTGAGCAGTTCTTC.

The chain uses TRBV5-4 and TRBJ2-5; D might be TRBD1 (6 bases). CDR1 SGHNT and CDR2 YYREEE come from the germline V gene (reference sequence). The CDR3 has 14 amino acids. V shed 3 bases and J shed 3 bases, with 12 bases lying between them. CDR3 nucleotides: TGTGCCAGCAGCTCCCAGGGGTTGGAAGAGACCCAGTACTTC. Residues: CASSSQGLEETQYF.

Only a few counts were recorded for this clone. This rearrangement joins TRBV30 to TRBJ1-1; the D gene is possibly TRBD1 (5 bases). Germline CDR1 is GTSNPN and CDR2 is SVGIG (reference sequence). This CDR3 is built from 13 residues. Trimming took 2 bases from V and 4 from J, leaving 11 bases between them. DNA of the CDR3: TGTGCCTGGAGTCGCCGGGGGGGCACTGAAGCTTTCTTT. Its protein is CAWSRRGGTEAFF.

This chain joins TRBV28 and TRBJ1-5, with TRBD1 identical over 8 bases. Germline CDR1 is MDHEN and CDR2 is SYDVKM. V was clipped by 3 bases and J by 4 bases; unmatched bases: 20. This CDR3 has 20 residues. For the CDR3, the DNA is TGTGCCAGCAGTTTCTCGTGGGGGGGGTTGGGACAGGAGAAAAATCAGCCCCAGCATTTT. Encoded protein: CASSFSWGGLGQEKNQPQHF.

The rearrangement joins TRBV19 to TRBJ1-1; D is undetermined. The germline CDR1 and CDR2 sequences are LNHDA and SQIVND (reference sequence). Trimming stripped 5 bases from V and 0 bases from J, with 16 bases between. This CDR3 contains 16 residues. The CDR3 loop reads CASSARSRSMNTEAFF. For the CDR3, the DNA is TGTGCCAGTAGTGCGAGAAGCAGGAGTATGAACACTGAAGCTTTCTTT.

The chain carries TRBV5-1 and TRBJ2-7; D uncertain. This CDR3 has 12 amino acids. From germline, CDR1 is SGHRS and CDR2 YFSETQ. Trimming stripped 3 bases from V and 2 bases from J, with 6 bases between. The CDR3 DNA sequence: TGCGCCAGCAGCTCTCTCCCCTACGAGCAGTACTTC. It codes for CASSSLPYEQYF. The full variable domain, rest sourced from reference TRBV5-1 and TRBJ2-7, is KAGVTQTPRYLIKTRGQQVTLSCSPISGHRSVSWYQQTPGQGLQFLFEYFSETQRNKGNFPGRFSGRQFSNSRSEMNVSTLELGDSALYLCASSSLPYEQYFGPGTRLTVT.